This note documents a single T cell receptor beta chain sequence. The data are from a study of siplizumab effects on memory and regulatory T cells. Using immunoSEQ multiplex PCR, the repertoire was profiled, and TCRdb retains in-frame clones only, with some absent. The sample carries 110,000 or so clones, about 93% recorded once. V gave up 4 bases and J gave up 1 base; unmatched junction bases: 5. Germline V gene lookup returns CDR1 KGHSH and CDR2 LQKENI. The CDR3 loop spans 15 amino acids. The chain couples TRBV18 to TRBJ1-1; 8 bases are a match to TRBD1. Sample: CD4+ T cells sorted from blood. The receptor comes from a human donor in good health. In nucleotides, the CDR3 is TGTGCCAGCTCACGTGGACAGGGTGGGAACACTGAAGCTTTCTTT. Amino acids: CASSRGQGGNTEAFF.